This T cell receptor (beta chain) was observed in a study of neurological immune-mediated disorders. Synthesis of cDNA was carried out by template-switch 5'RACE. The reaction used 10-nucleotide random UMIs. Whenever a sequencing run was performed, it yielded over 190 million TCR-beta sequences from 15-18 subjects. TCRdb recomputed calls from the 5' RACE reads with MiXCR, one row per CDR3 protein. The data show tens of thousands of distinct CDR3 sequences, approximately 13% seen once. This clonotype was recorded at least ten times. Its antigen remains unknown. General study findings and limits: The greatest degree of TCR clonal expansion was observed in HTLV-1-associated myelopathy, with the lowest in multiple sclerosis, below that of healthy controls.

The CDR3 is made up of 15 amino acids. The J segment lost 4 bases and the V segment lost 0 bases, leaving 7 bases of the junction unmatched. Per germline, CDR1 DFQATT and CDR2 SNEGSKA (reference sequence). The time point was: technical triplicate 1. The T cells used for sorted libraries numbered about 970,000, either CD4+ or CD8+. This sequence joins TRBV20-1 and TRBJ2-5, with 8 bases aligning to TRBD2. Input material: CD4+ T cells from blood. This TCR came from a female donor with HTLV-1-associated myelopathy (HAM/TSP). Here the CDR3 DNA reads TGCAGTGCTAGAGAGCCCGGGGGGGCCTCAGAGACCCAGTACTTC. This codes for CSAREPGGASETQYF.